This TCR beta chain was recovered during a study of blood T cells in healthy people across ages. As for the study in general: Template switching picked up about one barcoded beta molecule for each two T cells.

A J-beta primer mix and a sample-barcoded 5' primer were used in a second PCR of about 7 to 12 cycles. TCRdb reprocessed the 5' RACE reads with MiXCR, giving one entry per CDR3 protein. The sample gives approximately 690,000 distinct CDR3 sequences, roughly 43% of which show up once; approximately 29% is in the top ten. This clonotype was counted many times. The antigen remains undetermined. Study observations and caveats: PBMCs were not sorted, which prevented a conclusive comparison of naive versus antigen-experienced cells.

Each individual donor underwent a draw of approximately 9.6 milliliters of peripheral blood. Sequencing was performed on blood. This TCR was sampled from a man older than 75 in good health.

The CDR3 loop is CSVENFSGGGSYNEQYF. CDR3 sequence (DNA): TGCAGCGTTGAAAATTTTAGCGGGGGGGGCTCCTACAATGAGCAGTACTTC. The V gene is TRBV29-1, the J gene TRBJ2-1, with 11 positions matching TRBD2. The last part of the DNA fits TRBJ2-7 better; the J call may be wrong. The CDR3 consists of 17 residues. Germline CDR1 is SQVTM and CDR2 is ANQGSEA.